The entry below describes one T cell receptor beta chain. The antigen is unknown. The data originate from a study of T cell responses to AZD1222 COVID-19 vaccine. The length of the CDR3 is 12 residues. Germline V gene data show CDR1 as SGHTS and CDR2 as YDEGEE. The germline V and J ends were trimmed by 4 bases and 6 bases, with 11 bases remaining between them. General study points: Recipients of AZD1222 seropositive at baseline numbered only 6 or 7. Receipt of two AZD1222 doses was followed by a rise in Spike-specific TCR breadth and depth.

Method: immunoSEQ multiplex PCR; TCRdb's copy keeps in-frame clones and lacks some. The data hold about 140,000 clones, with about 92% observed a single time. The source is an adult who had recovered from COVID-19. The chain carries TRBV5-8 and TRBJ2-7; TRBD2 is a possible D gene (5 bases). Source: peripheral blood, taken after recovery from COVID-19. The CDR3 DNA reads TGTGCCAGCAGCCCGAGGGTTTCCGAGCAGTACTTC. This codes for CASSPRVSEQYF.